Each of the 18 T cell receptor beta chains below was sequenced from the same sample in a study of breast tumors, draining lymph nodes, adjacent tissues. A single record per CDR3 protein comes from TCRdb applying MiXCR to the multiplex PCR reads. The sample has roughly 220,000 distinct CDR3 sequences, about 34% seen once. Breast cancer patients provided tissue from their axillary draining lymph nodes. The sequencing sample was made of axillary lymph node tissue. Receptors originate from a female donor with breast cancer. Some clones in this sample may be carry-over from other donors' samples.

This clonotype has more than one count but fewer than ten. This sequence joins TRBV2 and TRBJ1-1; D may be TRBD1 (5 bases). CDR3 length: 16 residues. V was shortened by 3 bases and J by 1 base, with 15 bases between the two germline ends. Germline values: CDR1 SNHLY, CDR2 FYNNEI. The CDR3 DNA follows: TGTGCCAGCAGTGAGGTCGGGGGACGTAAGAACACTGAAGCTTTCTTT. This translates into CASSEVGGRKNTEAFF.

This clonotype was detected many times. V usage is TRBV7-9 and J usage is TRBJ1-2, with 8 positions matching TRBD1. The CDR3 is 15 residues long. The V and J ends lost 4 bases and 3 bases, in that order; junction bases with no gene match: 7. Per the germline V gene, CDR1 is SEHNR and CDR2 is FQNEAQ (reference sequence). The CDR3 nucleotides are TGTGCCAGCAGCTCGACGGGACAGGCTTACTATGGCTACACCTTC. Its protein product is CASSSTGQAYYGYTF.

This clonotype was detected many times. The chain is built from TRBV7-2 and TRBJ2-7, with 13 bases lining up with TRBD2. Germline trimming cut 5 bases from V and 2 bases from J; bases unmatched to any gene: 3. Germline V gene data show CDR1 as SGHTA and CDR2 as FQGNSA. This CDR3 comprises 15 residues. For the CDR3, the DNA is TGTGCCAGCAGCATGGGACTAGCGGGGCCCTACGAGCAGTACTTC. Translated: CASSMGLAGPYEQYF.

This clonotype was seen repeatedly, ten times or more. The gene calls are TRBV19 and TRBJ2-5, with TRBD2 matching over 7 bases. Germline lookup yields CDR1 LNHDA and CDR2 SQIVND (reference sequence). The CDR3 is made up of 15 amino acids. V lost 7 bases to trimming and J lost 3 bases; unmatched junction nucleotides: 11. Here the CDR3 DNA reads TGTGCCAGTACTTCCTACGGGGGGATAGAAGAGACCCAGTACTTC. It codes for CASTSYGGIEETQYF.

This clonotype was recorded many times. The V and J genes are TRBV6-5 and TRBJ2-2; D tentatively fits TRBD1 or TRBD2 (5 bases each). Germline-derived CDR1 and CDR2 are MNHEY and SVGAGI. This CDR3 contains 14 residues. Trimming cost V 5 bases and J 2 bases, with 9 bases left between them. CDR3 in DNA: TGTGCCAGCAGTCGGGACCACAACACCGGGGAGCTGTTTTTT. This encodes CASSRDHNTGELFF.

CDR3 in DNA: TGTGCCAGCAGTTTAGCGGGAGTGATAGATACGCAGTATTTT. The encoded protein is CASSLAGVIDTQYF. The chain joins TRBV2 to TRBJ2-3; the match to TRBD2 covers 9 bases. The V gene's germline CDR1 is SNHLY and CDR2 FYNNEI. The CDR3 is 14 amino acids. V lost 5 bases and J lost 5; bases outside the gene matches: 5.

The sample holds many counts of this clonotype. The genes are TRBV5-1 and TRBJ1-2, with TRBD1 identical over 10 bases. Unmatched junction bases numbered 6, after V lost 2 bases and J lost 8 bases. In germline, CDR1 is SGHRS, CDR2 YFSETQ. This CDR3 spans 14 amino acids. In DNA, the CDR3 is TGCGCCAGCAGCTTCGGGACAGGGGCGGAGGGCTACACCTTC. The encoded protein is CASSFGTGAEGYTF.

This clonotype has ten or more counts. The genes are TRBV7-2 and TRBJ2-5, with a weak D call TRBD1 (5 bases). The CDR3 is made up of 15 amino acids. Trimming stripped 5 bases from V and 5 bases from J, with 18 bases between. Germline V CDR1 and CDR2: SGHTA, FQGNSA. DNA of the CDR3: TGTGCCAGCAGCCAGGGTGTGGGGCGGCTGGAGACCCAGTACTTC. Its protein is CASSQGVGRLETQYF.

This clonotype was recorded only once. V and J are TRBV19 and TRBJ2-5; 9 bases fit TRBD1. With V trimmed by 7 bases and J by 5 bases, 8 bases remained unmatched. Germline values: CDR1 LNHDA, CDR2 SQIVND (reference sequence). The CDR3 contains 14 residues. CDR3 sequence (DNA): TGTGCCAGTACCCTAGGGACAGGGTACGAGACCCAGTACTTC. Translated, it gives CASTLGTGYETQYF. The whole variable domain, filled in from reference TRBV19 and TRBJ2-5, reads DGGITQSPKYLFRKEGQNVTLSCEQNLNHDAMYWYRQDPGQGLRLIYYSQIVNDFQKGDIAEGYSVSREKKESFPLTVTSAQKNPTAFYLCASTLGTGYETQYFGPGTRLLVL.

In the case of this clonotype: A single base separates this from a much larger clone, so it may be a read error. This sequence joins TRBV7-9 and TRBJ2-3; 11 nucleotides match TRBD2. The junction had 7 bases not matched to a gene; V was cut back by 5 bases and J by 3 bases. CDR3 length: 16 amino acids. The germline CDR1 and CDR2 sequences are SEHNR and FQNEAQ (reference sequence). CDR3 residues: CASSRGTSGGTDTQYF. The DNA of the CDR3 is TGTGCCAGCAGCAGAGGGACTAGCGGAGGGACAGATACGCAGTATTTT.

This clonotype has only a few counts. V is TRBV28 and J is TRBJ2-7, with TRBD2 matching 8 bases. Germline V gene lookup returns CDR1 MDHEN and CDR2 SYDVKM. The CDR3 is made up of 13 amino acids. V was clipped by 2 bases and J by 3 bases; unmatched bases: 0. This CDR3 is CASSLSGGYEQYF. For the CDR3, the DNA is TGTGCCAGCAGTTTAAGCGGGGGCTACGAGCAGTACTTC.

The rearrangement links TRBV18 to TRBJ2-7; tentative D call: TRBD1 (7 bases). This CDR3 is 18 amino acids long. The germline CDR1 and CDR2 sequences are KGHSH and LQKENI. Trimming pared 1 base from V and 5 bases from J, leaving 24 bases between. The CDR3 nucleotides read TGTGCCAGCTCACCACTTGGAGGGGGCGTGAGTTCATCGAACGAGCAGTACTTC. Translation gives CASSPLGGGVSSSNEQYF.

A word on this clonotype: This could be a read error, since a much larger clone is one nucleotide away. The rearrangement links TRBV19 to TRBJ1-5; a weak D match, TRBD1 (5 bases). Germline V gene data show CDR1 as LNHDA and CDR2 as SQIVND (reference sequence). The CDR3 sequence is 15 residues long. Here the CDR3 DNA reads TGTGCCGGTAGTATAGTTTGGGGGAGCAATCAGCCCCAGCATTTT. It codes for CAGSIVWGSNQPQHF.

This clonotype appeared many times. This rearrangement joins TRBV4-2 to TRBJ1-2, with unresolved D. V gave up 0 bases and J gave up 0 bases, with 8 bases separating them. The CDR3 has 15 residues. Per the germline V gene, CDR1 is LGHNA and CDR2 is YNFKEQ. CDR3 amino acids: CASSQEAASNYGYTF. For the CDR3, the DNA is TGTGCCAGCAGCCAAGAGGCAGCCTCTAACTATGGCTACACCTTC.

The chain recombines TRBV14 with TRBJ2-2; D is unresolved. Germline CDR1 reads SGHDN; CDR2 reads FVKESK. Trimming removed 0 bases from V and 4 bases from J, with 6 bases in between. The CDR3 has 14 residues. Written as DNA, the CDR3 is TGTGCCAGCAGCCAAGATTTGGGCACCGGGGAGCTGTTTTTT. Translation: CASSQDLGTGELFF.

As concerns this clonotype: A read error is possible here, since a much larger clone lies one base away. CDR3 amino acids: CASSPPYGYTF. Here the CDR3 DNA reads TGTGCCAGCAGCCCCCCCTATGGCTACACCTTC. The V call is TRBV11-3, the J call TRBJ1-2, with no clear D. The CDR3 runs 11 residues. Germline V gene sequence: CDR1 SGHNT, CDR2 YENEEA. The germline V and J ends were trimmed by 5 bases and 4 bases, with 5 bases remaining between them. The whole variable domain, remainder taken from reference TRBV11-3 and TRBJ1-2, is EAGVVQSPRYKIIEKKQPVAFWCNPISGHNTLYWYLQNLGQGPELLIRYENEEAVDDSQLPKDRFSAERLKGVDSTLKIQPAELGDSAVYLCASSPPYGYTFGSGTRLTVV.

Points on this clonotype: A much more abundant neighbour one base away suggests this may be a read error. The rearrangement uses TRBV7-9 and TRBJ2-1, with D perhaps given as TRBD1 or TRBD2 (5 bases each). The CDR3 spans 15 residues. Germline V gene data show CDR1 as SEHNR and CDR2 as FQNEAQ (reference sequence). CDR3 sequence (DNA): TGCGCCAGCAGCAGGGACCCCAGCTCCTACAATGAGCAGCTCTTC. Translated: CASSRDPSSYNEQLF.

The rearrangement joins TRBV20-1 to TRBJ1-5, with TRBD1 matching over 10 bases. This CDR3 is built from 17 residues. Germline V gene data show CDR1 as DFQATT and CDR2 as SNEGSKA (reference sequence). Trimming at V came to 5 bases and at J to 2 bases, leaving 12 bases not matched to a gene. CDR3 DNA: TGCAGTGCTCAAGTTGACAGGGGGCTTAGTGGCAATCAGCCCCAGCATTTT. Its translation: CSAQVDRGLSGNQPQHF.